This T cell receptor (beta chain) appears in the sequencing data of a study of shared T cell receptors in the human thymus. The CDR3 has 17 residues. J gave up 0 bases and V 4 bases, and 9 bases lay outside the gene matches. The germline gives CDR1 SGHRS, CDR2 YFSETQ. Here immunoSEQ multiplex PCR was the method, and the copy in TCRdb shows in-frame clones only, minus some. The table has over 450,000 clones, approximately 78% seen once; the top ten hold 0.013%. These data are also associated with another study on human thymus T cells. That work adds: Those donating were healthy Finnish infants in corrective surgery for congenital heart defects. Resections from corrective heart surgery supplied the thymus tissue. Biased V and J segment usage appeared in thymus and peripheral blood.

The receptor's source is a boy in the first two years of life with a congenital heart defect. The sample was thymocytes. The genes are TRBV5-1 and TRBJ1-1, with TRBD1 matching 10 bases. The CDR3 DNA follows: TGCGCCAGCAGCCTCCGGGACAGGGGCGTTATGAACACTGAAGCTTTCTTT. Translated: CASSLRDRGVMNTEAFF.